Shown below are 27 T cell receptor beta chains from a single sample sequenced in a study of T cells in Graves' hyperthyroidism and ophthalmopathy. Amplification of TCR beta CDR3 regions used RNA as the template. Primed by the HTBI set, a first-round RT-PCR was run on the TCR CDR3. TCRdb ran MiXCR on the multiplex PCR reads and lists one entry per CDR3 protein. Here the sample spans fewer than 350,000 distinct CDR3 sequences, around 15% being singletons. The source material was blood. These receptors all come from a woman aged 40 to 49 with Graves' hyperthyroidism.

The chain has TRBV10-3 and TRBJ2-7; D may correspond to TRBD1 or TRBD2 (5 bases each). Between the trimmed V and J ends, which lost 4 bases and 4 bases, there was a span of 14 bases. Per germline, CDR1 ENHRY and CDR2 SYGVKD. The CDR3 has 14 residues. The CDR3 reads CAISGKGPSYEQYF. The CDR3 nucleotides are TGTGCCATCAGTGGCAAGGGACCGAGTTACGAGCAGTACTTC.

This clonotype was detected many times. The chain combines TRBV10-3 with TRBJ2-7; tentatively, D is TRBD2 (5 bases). V lost 0 bases, J lost 2 bases, and 11 bases lay in between. The germline CDR1 and CDR2 sequences are ENHRY and SYGVKD. This CDR3 comprises 15 residues. Here the CDR3 DNA reads TGTGCCATCAGTGAGTCGAGAGGGTCGACCTACGAGCAGTACTTC. It specifies CAISESRGSTYEQYF.

About this clonotype itself: A much larger clone lies one base from this, so it may be a read error. The chain carries TRBV7-9 and TRBJ2-2, with no clear D. The length of the CDR3 is 14 residues. CDR1 and CDR2 (germline): SEHNR, FQNEAQ (reference sequence). The CDR3 DNA follows: TGTACCAGCAGCTACTCGACTGTCACCGGGGAGCTGTTTTTT. This translates into CTSSYSTVTGELFF.

This clonotype was picked up many times. V gene TRBV28 combines with J gene TRBJ1-5; 11 bases agree with TRBD1. CDR1 and CDR2 (germline): MDHEN, SYDVKM. CDR3 length equals 17 residues. J gave up 6 bases and V 5 bases, and 12 bases lay outside the gene matches. This chain's CDR3 is CASSHRSLGQGGQPQHF. The CDR3 DNA is TGTGCCAGCAGTCACCGGAGTCTGGGACAGGGGGGTCAGCCCCAGCATTTT.

The J gene is TRBJ2-2, the V gene TRBV20-1; D gene unclear. CDR1 and CDR2 (germline): DFQATT, SNEGSKA (reference sequence). Trimming cost V 6 bases and J 2 bases, with 16 bases left between them. CDR3 length: 15 residues. CDR3 coding DNA: TGCAGTGCCCCCCCTGGGCTCGCTAACACCGGGGAGCTGTTTTTT. It codes for CSAPPGLANTGELFF.

This chain links TRBV28 with TRBJ2-7; 9 bases are a match to TRBD1. The V gene's germline CDR1 is MDHEN and CDR2 SYDVKM. CDR3 length: 11 residues. V lost 3 bases, J lost 9 bases, and 0 bases stayed unmatched. Here the CDR3 DNA reads TGTGCCAGCAGTTTGGACAGGGGGCAGTACTTC. Residues: CASSLDRGQYF.

This clonotype was detected ten times or more. V and J are TRBV30 and TRBJ1-3; D not resolved. Germline CDR1 is GTSNPN and CDR2 is SVGIG (reference sequence). The CDR3 covers 13 residues. The V gene lost 0 bases and the J gene lost 0 bases, with 3 bases spanning the gap. CDR3 nucleotide sequence: TGTGCCTGGAGTGTGGGCTCTGGAAACACCATATATTTT. Encoded protein: CAWSVGSGNTIYF.

At least ten counts were recorded for this clonotype. The chain uses TRBV12-3 or TRBV12-4 and TRBJ1-4; D is uncertain. CDR3 length: 13 amino acids. Trimming stripped 5 bases from V and 8 bases from J, with 12 bases between. The CDR3, as DNA: TGTGCCAGCAGTGTACGGAATAGGGAAAAACTGTTTTTT. It specifies CASSVRNREKLFF.

The genes are TRBV19 and TRBJ2-1, with D perhaps TRBD2 (6 bases). This CDR3 is built from 14 residues. Germline CDR1 and CDR2: LNHDA and SQIVND (reference sequence). Trimming removed 5 bases from V and 5 bases from J, with 13 bases in between. Written as DNA, the CDR3 is TGTGCCAGTAGTCCCGGACTACCTAACAATGAGCAGTTCTTC. Translation: CASSPGLPNNEQFF.

This clonotype was counted at least ten times. The chain joins TRBV7-2 to TRBJ2-1; 7 nucleotides match TRBD2. The CDR3 contains 17 residues. CDR1 and CDR2 from the germline V gene are SGHTA and FQGNSA. V lost 7 bases, J lost 4 bases, and 16 bases stayed unmatched. CDR3 residues: CASTIRVSSGKYNEQFF. The CDR3 bases are TGTGCCAGCACCATTAGGGTATCTAGCGGTAAATACAATGAGCAGTTCTTC. The full variable domain, completed using reference TRBV7-2 and TRBJ2-1, is GAGVSQSPSNKVTEKGKDVELRCDPISGHTALYWYRQSLGQGLEFLIYFQGNSAPDKSGLPSDRFSAERTGGSVSTLTIQRTQQEDSAVYLCASTIRVSSGKYNEQFFGPGTRLTVL.

This clonotype was seen ten or more times. J is TRBJ1-2 and V is TRBV6-1; D gene unclear. Trimming stripped 2 bases from V and 2 bases from J, with 6 bases between. The V gene's germline CDR1 is MNHNS and CDR2 SASEGT. This CDR3 spans 13 amino acids. The CDR3 loop reads CASSEPGNYGYTF. Here the CDR3 DNA reads TGTGCCAGCAGTGAACCCGGGAACTATGGCTACACCTTC.

This clonotype has at least ten counts. The V and J genes are TRBV2 and TRBJ1-5; no reliable D call. Germline lookup yields CDR1 SNHLY and CDR2 FYNNEI. The V end was cut by 6 bases, the J end by 5 bases, with 11 bases between. The CDR3 consists of 13 residues. The CDR3 coding sequence is TGTGCCAGCAGAGGAGGGTATCATCAGCCCCAGCATTTT. Amino acids: CASRGGYHQPQHF.

This clonotype has only a few counts. The V call is TRBV20-1, the J call TRBJ1-5; TRBD1 aligns across 9 bases. The V segment lost 4 bases and the J segment 4 bases; nucleotides outside the gene matches: 5. The CDR3 spans 14 residues. In germline, CDR1 is DFQATT, CDR2 SNEGSKA (reference sequence). The CDR3 sequence is CSATGQGNNQPQHF. In DNA form, the CDR3 reads TGCAGTGCTACCGGACAGGGGAATAATCAGCCCCAGCATTTT.

The gene calls are TRBV7-9 and TRBJ1-5; D perhaps matches TRBD1 (6 bases). V shed 5 bases and J shed 4 bases, with 18 bases lying between them. From germline, CDR1 is SEHNR and CDR2 FQNEAQ (reference sequence). This CDR3 has 16 residues. This chain's CDR3 is CASSALAGVENQPQHF. For the CDR3, the DNA is TGTGCCAGCAGCGCCCTGGCAGGGGTTGAGAATCAGCCCCAGCATTTT.

Many counts were recorded for this clonotype. The chain uses TRBV2 and TRBJ1-1; D gene ambiguous. V was pared by 6 bases and J by 3 bases, with 11 bases between. CDR3 length equals 13 residues. Looked up from germline, CDR1 is SNHLY and CDR2 is FYNNEI. CDR3 coding DNA: TGTGCCAGCAGGGCTGGTAGGGACACTGAAGCTTTCTTT. This encodes CASRAGRDTEAFF.

This clonotype was detected a few times. V gene TRBV18 combines with J gene TRBJ2-1; TRBD1 agrees at 8 bases. V lost 10 bases and J lost 7; bases outside the gene matches: 9. CDR1 is KGHSH, CDR2 LQKENI, per germline. The CDR3 has 13 residues. CDR3 region: CAISSGQANEQFF. For the CDR3, the DNA is TGTGCCATCTCTTCGGGACAGGCTAATGAGCAGTTCTTC.

This clonotype was picked up many times. The chain employs TRBV12-3 or TRBV12-4 and TRBJ2-4; D is undetermined. This CDR3 comprises 14 residues. Trimming shortened V by 1 base and J by 0 bases, and 4 bases separated the two germline ends. CDR3 loop: CASSLGGAKNIQYF. The CDR3 DNA sequence: TGTGCCAGCAGTTTAGGGGGAGCCAAAAACATTCAGTACTTC.

This clonotype appeared many times. V and J are TRBV27 and TRBJ1-6; 9 bases align to TRBD1. The CDR3 is made up of 15 amino acids. The V and J ends lost 6 bases and 8 bases, in that order; junction bases with no gene match: 8. Germline CDR1 and CDR2: MNHEY and SMNVEV (reference sequence). CDR3 coding DNA: TGTGCCAGCAGGTACTGGGACAGGGAGGATTCACCCCTCCACTTT. It yields the protein CASRYWDREDSPLHF.

This clonotype appeared many times. The CDR3 sequence is CASSLEHSSSYEQYF. The CDR3 DNA follows: TGTGCCAGCAGCTTAGAACATTCGAGCTCCTACGAGCAGTACTTC. The gene calls are TRBV7-9 and TRBJ2-7; D unresolved. The CDR3 is made up of 15 amino acids. V was clipped by 1 base and J by 0 bases, with 10 bases between them. CDR1 is SEHNR and CDR2 is FQNEAQ in the germline V gene (reference sequence).

V is TRBV5-6 and J is TRBJ2-2; the D gene could be TRBD1 or TRBD2 (6 bases each). V shed 1 base and J shed 9 bases, with 13 bases lying between them. From germline, CDR1 is SGHDT and CDR2 YYEEEE. This CDR3 has 14 amino acids. This chain's CDR3 is CASSLMGGRRELFF. The CDR3 coding sequence is TGTGCCAGCAGCTTGATGGGGGGCCGTCGGGAGCTGTTTTTT.

This clonotype was detected ten times or more. The chain has TRBV6-5 and TRBJ2-5; perhaps TRBD1 as D (5 bases). Trimming took 2 bases from V and 2 from J, leaving 9 bases between them. The germline CDR1 and CDR2 sequences are MNHEY and SVGAGI. This CDR3 has 14 residues. The CDR3 nucleotides read TGTGCCAGCAGTTACCTGCCAGGGCAAGAGACCCAGTACTTC. Residues: CASSYLPGQETQYF.

This clonotype was counted between two and nine times. This sequence joins TRBV7-2 and TRBJ1-6; possible D gene TRBD1, 6 bases. Germline CDR1 SGHTA, CDR2 FQGNSA. The CDR3 has 15 amino acids. V was shortened by 5 bases and J by 5 bases, with 13 bases between the two germline ends. CDR3 in amino acids: CASSLGGINNSPLHF. Written as DNA, the CDR3 is TGTGCCAGCAGCCTAGGGGGGATAAATAATTCACCCCTCCACTTT.

This clonotype has only a few counts. The chain carries TRBV4-1 and TRBJ1-1; TRBD1 is a possible D gene (6 bases). Looked up from germline, CDR1 is MGHRA and CDR2 is YSYEKL. V lost 0 bases and J lost 6, with 17 bases in between. The CDR3 length is 16 residues. The CDR3 spells CASSQERRTAGAEAFF. The CDR3 bases are TGCGCCAGCAGCCAAGAAAGACGGACAGCCGGGGCTGAAGCTTTCTTT.

This clonotype was seen at least ten times. The V and J genes are TRBV6-1 and TRBJ1-1, with D perhaps matching TRBD1 (6 bases). This CDR3 region has 14 residues. V shed 5 bases and J shed 0 bases, with 10 bases lying between them. Germline CDR1 is MNHNS and CDR2 is SASEGT. DNA of the CDR3: TGTGCCAGCAGTACCCACAGGGTGAACACTGAAGCTTTCTTT. It yields the protein CASSTHRVNTEAFF.

There are many counts of this clonotype. This chain connects TRBV30 to TRBJ2-3; 7 bases are a match to TRBD1. J lost 4 bases, V lost 3 bases, and 10 bases had no gene match. CDR3 size: 15 residues. CDR1 and CDR2 from the germline V gene are GTSNPN and SVGIG (reference sequence). Here the CDR3 DNA reads TGTGCCTGGAGCCGACAGGGCTCGGGGCCAGATACGCAGTATTTT. Its translation is CAWSRQGSGPDTQYF.

This clonotype appeared many times. The CDR3 DNA sequence: TGTGCCAGCAGCTGGGGTGGGGACAGAGGCTACACCTTC. It specifies CASSWGGDRGYTF. The genes are TRBV2 and TRBJ1-2; 7 bases match TRBD1. This CDR3 region has 13 residues. Trimming cost V 6 bases and J 8 bases; bases outside gene matches: 9. From germline, CDR1 is SNHLY and CDR2 FYNNEI.

The chain combines TRBV10-3 with TRBJ2-5, with 13 bases matching TRBD2. Germline V gene sequence: CDR1 ENHRY, CDR2 SYGVKD. CDR3 size: 14 residues. Unmatched junction bases numbered 1, after V lost 8 bases and J lost 1 base. CDR3 loop: CAIGTSGTQETQYF. In DNA form, the CDR3 reads TGTGCCATCGGGACTAGCGGGACCCAAGAGACCCAGTACTTC.